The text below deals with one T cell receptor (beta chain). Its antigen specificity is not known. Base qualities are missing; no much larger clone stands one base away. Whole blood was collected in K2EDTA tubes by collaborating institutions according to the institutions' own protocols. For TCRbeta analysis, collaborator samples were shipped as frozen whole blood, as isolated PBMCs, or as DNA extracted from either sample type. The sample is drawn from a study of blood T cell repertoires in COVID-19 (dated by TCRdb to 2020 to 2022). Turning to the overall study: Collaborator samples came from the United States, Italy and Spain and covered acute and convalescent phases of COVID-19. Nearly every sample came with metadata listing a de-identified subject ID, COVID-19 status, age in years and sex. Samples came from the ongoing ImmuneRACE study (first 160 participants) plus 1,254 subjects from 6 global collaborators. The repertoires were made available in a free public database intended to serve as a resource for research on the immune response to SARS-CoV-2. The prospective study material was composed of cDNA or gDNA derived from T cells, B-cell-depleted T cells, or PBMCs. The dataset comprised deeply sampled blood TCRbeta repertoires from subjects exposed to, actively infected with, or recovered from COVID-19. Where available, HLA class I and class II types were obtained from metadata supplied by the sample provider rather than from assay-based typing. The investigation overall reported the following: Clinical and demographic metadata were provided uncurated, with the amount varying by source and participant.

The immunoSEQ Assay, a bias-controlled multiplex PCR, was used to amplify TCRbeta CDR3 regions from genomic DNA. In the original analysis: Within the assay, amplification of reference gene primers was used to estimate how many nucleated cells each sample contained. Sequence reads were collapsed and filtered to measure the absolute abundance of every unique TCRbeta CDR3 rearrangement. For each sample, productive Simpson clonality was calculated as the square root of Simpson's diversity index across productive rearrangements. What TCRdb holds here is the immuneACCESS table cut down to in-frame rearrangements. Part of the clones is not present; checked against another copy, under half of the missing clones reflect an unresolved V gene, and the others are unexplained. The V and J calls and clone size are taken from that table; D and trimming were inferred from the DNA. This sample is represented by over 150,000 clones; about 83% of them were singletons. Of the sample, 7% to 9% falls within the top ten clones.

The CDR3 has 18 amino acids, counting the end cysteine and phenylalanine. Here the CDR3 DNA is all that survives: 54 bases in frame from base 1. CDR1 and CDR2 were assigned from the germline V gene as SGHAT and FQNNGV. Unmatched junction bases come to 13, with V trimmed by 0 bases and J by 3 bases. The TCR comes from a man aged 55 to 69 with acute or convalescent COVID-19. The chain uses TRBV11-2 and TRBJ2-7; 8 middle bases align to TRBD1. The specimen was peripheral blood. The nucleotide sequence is TGTGCCAGCAGCTTAGACCCTATGGACAGGGAATTGGGCTACGAGCAGTACTTC. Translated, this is CASSLDPMDRELGYEQYF.